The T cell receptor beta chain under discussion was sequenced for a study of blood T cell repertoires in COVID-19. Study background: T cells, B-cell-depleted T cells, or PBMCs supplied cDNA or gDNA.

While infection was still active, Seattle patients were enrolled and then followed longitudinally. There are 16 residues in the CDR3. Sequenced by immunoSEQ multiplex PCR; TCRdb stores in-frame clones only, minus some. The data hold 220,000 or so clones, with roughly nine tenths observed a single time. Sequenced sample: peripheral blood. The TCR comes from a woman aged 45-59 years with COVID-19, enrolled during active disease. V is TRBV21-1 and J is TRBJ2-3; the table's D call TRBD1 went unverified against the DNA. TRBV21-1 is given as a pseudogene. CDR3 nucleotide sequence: TGTGCCAGCAGCAAAAGTCCGGCAGGGTACACAGATACGCAGTATTTT. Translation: CASSKSPAGYTDTQYF.